Listed here is a single T cell receptor (beta chain). As yet, its antigen is unknown. The germline gives CDR1 SGHAT, CDR2 FQDESV (reference sequence). This CDR3 contains 13 residues. V gave up 5 bases and J gave up 8 bases, with 15 bases separating them. The sample is drawn from a study of siplizumab effects on memory and regulatory T cells. Overall study findings and caveats: Siplizumab produced a significant drop in alloreactive sequences attributable to unstimulated CD4+ memory cells. The authors mapped only a minor fraction of alloreactive clones to unstimulated subsets. The authors did not confirm suppressive function in proliferating Tregs from siplizumab cultures. Unstimulated naive T cells seemed to show more diversity than memory cells did, and they also seemed to be among the major contributors to the alloresponse.

Repertoires were generated with immunoSEQ multiplex PCR, while TCRdb's copy carries only in-frame clones and drops some. Of some 41,000 clones listed, roughly 90% are singletons. The clonotype was recovered from a human donor in good health. Material for sequencing was naive CD4+ T cells sorted from blood. This chain connects TRBV11-1 to TRBJ1-2; unclear D gene. The chain's CDR3 is CASSPLKAGGYTF. The CDR3 bases are TGTGCCAGCAGCCCTTTGAAGGCTGGGGGCTACACCTTC.